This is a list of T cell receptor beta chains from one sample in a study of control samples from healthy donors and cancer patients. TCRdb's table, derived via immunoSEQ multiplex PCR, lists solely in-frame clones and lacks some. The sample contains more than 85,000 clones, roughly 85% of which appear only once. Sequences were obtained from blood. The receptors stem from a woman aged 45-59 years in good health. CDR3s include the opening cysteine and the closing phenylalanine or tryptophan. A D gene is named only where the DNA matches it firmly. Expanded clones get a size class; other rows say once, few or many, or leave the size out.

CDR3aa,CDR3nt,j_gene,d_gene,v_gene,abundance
CASSVGQREWETQYF,TGTGCCAGCAGCGTAGGCCAGCGGGAGTGGGAGACCCAGTACTTC,TRBJ2-5,TRBD2,TRBV9,.
CASSKTGVNEQFF,TGTGCCAGCAGCAAGACAGGGGTCAATGAGCAGTTCTTC,TRBJ2-1,TRBD1,TRBV11-3,.
CASSEPGFGYTF,TGTGCCAGCAGTGAGCCCGGGTTTGGCTACACCTTC,TRBJ1-2,.,TRBV6-1,.
CATSGGYGNTIYF,TGTGCCACCAGTGGAGGCTACGGAAACACCATATATTTT,TRBJ1-3,.,TRBV24-1,.
CASNGDGNTDTQYF,TGTGCCAGCAACGGGGACGGAAACACAGATACGCAGTATTTT,TRBJ2-3,.,TRBV9,.
CASSLRQGGEQFF,TGTGCCAGCAGTCTTCGACAGGGCGGTGAGCAGTTCTTC,TRBJ2-1,TRBD1,TRBV2,.
CASSERNSPLHF,TGTGCCAGCAGTGAAAGAAATTCACCCCTCCACTTT,TRBJ1-6,.,TRBV6-1,.
CSVEEPSTGTGELFF,TGCAGCGTTGAAGAGCCTTCCACCGGCACCGGGGAGCTGTTTTTT,TRBJ2-2,.,TRBV29-1,.
CASSQGTSADTQYF,TGTGCCAGCAGCCAAGGGACTAGCGCAGATACGCAGTATTTT,TRBJ2-3,TRBD2,TRBV4-2,.
CASRSGTVGPQHF,TGTGCCAGCAGATCCGGGACAGTAGGCCCCCAGCATTTT,TRBJ1-5,TRBD1,TRBV12-3/TRBV12-4,.
CASSPTQGGDGYTF,TGTGCCAGCAGCCCCACACAGGGCGGGGATGGCTACACCTTC,TRBJ1-2,.,TRBV7-8,.
CATSEDRENEQFF,TGTGCCACCAGTGAAGATAGGGAAAATGAGCAGTTCTTC,TRBJ2-1,.,TRBV24-1,.
CASSQTNYGYTF,TGTGCCAGCAGCCAGACTAACTATGGCTACACCTTC,TRBJ1-2,.,TRBV7-9,once
CASRGGGNHYGYTF,TGTGCCAGCCGCGGCGGGGGAAATCACTATGGCTACACCTTC,TRBJ1-2,.,TRBV19,.
CASSLAQGTYGYTF,TGTGCCAGCAGCTTAGCTCAGGGGACCTATGGCTACACCTTC,TRBJ1-2,.,TRBV7-2,.
CASSLSNTGELFF,TGTGCCAGCAGTTTATCGAACACCGGGGAGCTGTTTTTT,TRBJ2-2,.,TRBV27,.
CATRGADRGFNQPQHF,TGTGCCACCAGAGGGGCCGACAGGGGTTTCAATCAGCCCCAGCATTTT,TRBJ1-5,TRBD1,TRBV15,.
CASSRLGSETQYF,TGTGCCAGCAGCCGATTAGGATCGGAGACCCAGTACTTC,TRBJ2-5,.,TRBV7-6,.
CSVRTIAGGYTDTQYF,TGCAGCGTTCGCACTATAGCGGGAGGGTACACAGATACGCAGTATTTT,TRBJ2-3,TRBD2,TRBV29-1,.
CSAQVSGGNEQFF,TGCAGCGCCCAGGTTAGCGGGGGCAATGAGCAGTTCTTC,TRBJ2-1,TRBD2,TRBV29-1,few
CASSEALQGSGMSNQPQHF,TGTGCCAGCAGCGAAGCTTTACAGGGTTCCGGTATGAGCAATCAGCCCCAGCATTTT,TRBJ1-5,.,TRBV7-8,.
CASSPIANTDTQYF,TGTGCCAGCAGCCCGATAGCGAATACAGATACGCAGTATTTT,TRBJ2-3,.,TRBV3-1/TRBV3-2,.
CASSLDRNTEAFF,TGCGCCAGCAGCTTGGACAGGAACACTGAAGCTTTCTTT,TRBJ1-1,.,TRBV5-1,few
CASSRGTEAFF,TGTGCCAGCAGTAGGGGCACTGAAGCTTTCTTT,TRBJ1-1,.,TRBV6-2/TRBV6-3,.
CASSRDRDNSPLHF,TGTGCCAGCAGTAGGGACAGGGACAATTCACCCCTCCACTTT,TRBJ1-6,TRBD1,TRBV6-5,.
CASSQVFGGANEKLFF,TGTGCCAGCAGCCAAGTCTTCGGGGGGGCTAATGAAAAACTGTTTTTT,TRBJ1-4,.,TRBV3-1/TRBV3-2,.
CASKGAGGTNTEAFF,TGTGCCAGCAAGGGGGCTGGAGGGACGAACACTGAAGCTTTCTTT,TRBJ1-1,TRBD1,TRBV28,once
CASSPEGWGTEAFF,TGTGCCAGCTCCCCAGAGGGATGGGGCACTGAAGCTTTCTTT,TRBJ1-1,.,TRBV18,.
CASSVDPQGAQYF,TGTGCCAGCAGCGTAGATCCCCAGGGGGCGCAGTATTTT,TRBJ2-3,TRBD1,TRBV9,.
CASSLARGSTDTQYF,TGTGCCAGCAGCTTAGCACGAGGAAGCACAGATACGCAGTATTTT,TRBJ2-3,.,TRBV11-3,.
CASSLAGGLRPDTQYF,TGTGCCAGCAGCTTAGCCGGGGGGCTAAGGCCAGATACGCAGTATTTT,TRBJ2-3,.,TRBV7-8,.
CASSPDRDDPQHF,TGTGCCAGCAGCCCGGACAGGGATGATCCCCAGCATTTT,TRBJ1-5,TRBD1,TRBV7-9,.
CSAIGGEKLFF,TGCAGTGCTATCGGCGGGGAAAAACTGTTTTTT,TRBJ1-4,.,TRBV20-1,.
CASSGVTGANTGELFF,TGTGCCAGCAGCGGGGTTACAGGGGCGAACACCGGGGAGCTGTTTTTT,TRBJ2-2,TRBD1,TRBV5-6,.
CASSSPGQGNYGYTF,TGTGCCAGCAGTAGCCCCGGGCAGGGTAACTATGGCTACACCTTC,TRBJ1-2,.,TRBV28,.
CASSPQGTGEKLFF,TGCGCCAGCAGCCCACAGGGAACTGGAGAAAAACTGTTTTTT,TRBJ1-4,.,TRBV5-1,.
CATSSRVSGNQPQHF,TGTGCCACCAGCAGCAGGGTAAGTGGCAATCAGCCCCAGCATTTT,TRBJ1-5,.,TRBV15,.
CASSTGVTGNTIYF,TGTGCCAGTAGTACAGGGGTAACGGGAAACACCATATATTTT,TRBJ1-3,.,TRBV19,.
CASSSNAGYYGYTF,TGTGCCAGCAGCTCCAATGCGGGGTACTATGGCTACACCTTC,TRBJ1-2,.,TRBV7-2,few
CASSEARLAEAFF,TGTGCCAGCAGTGAGGCCAGGCTGGCTGAAGCTTTCTTT,TRBJ1-1,.,TRBV25-1,.
CSVEVGRVQETQYF,TGCAGCGTTGAAGTAGGACGAGTCCAAGAGACCCAGTACTTC,TRBJ2-5,.,TRBV29-1,few
CASSRIDMNTEAFF,TGTGCCAGTAGCCGGATAGATATGAACACTGAAGCTTTCTTT,TRBJ1-1,.,TRBV27,.
CASSIGQNPYEQYF,TGTGCCAGCAGCATTGGACAGAACCCATACGAGCAGTACTTC,TRBJ2-7,.,TRBV5-6,.
CASRRTRGQVSPLHF,TGTGCCAGCAGACGTACCAGGGGGCAGGTGTCACCCCTCCACTTT,TRBJ1-6,TRBD1,TRBV27,.
CAISDGVSFETQYF,TGTGCCATCAGTGATGGGGTATCGTTTGAGACCCAGTACTTC,TRBJ2-5,.,TRBV10-3,once
CASSQDLARRSRFF,TGTGCCAGCAGCCAAGATCTAGCCCGGCGATCGCGGTTCTTC,TRBJ2-1,.,TRBV4-2,once
CASSYSNTGGYGYTF,TGTGCCAGCAGTTACTCGAATACAGGGGGCTATGGCTACACCTTC,TRBJ1-2,TRBD1,TRBV6-2/TRBV6-3,.
CASSPVNTGELFF,TGTGCCAGCAGCCCAGTGAACACCGGGGAGCTGTTTTTT,TRBJ2-2,.,TRBV7-3,.
CASRPTGNTEAFF,TGTGCCAGCAGGCCGACAGGGAACACTGAAGCTTTCTTT,TRBJ1-1,.,TRBV6-5,.
CASSLTGGETQYF,TGTGCCAGCAGCTTGACAGGGGGAGAGACCCAGTACTTC,TRBJ2-5,TRBD1,TRBV7-2,.
CASGSEVLSSPLHF,TGTGCCAGCGGATCGGAGGTATTGAGTTCACCCCTCCACTTT,TRBJ1-6,.,TRBV9,.
CASIDPSTANYGYTF,TGTGCCAGTATCGATCCGAGTACAGCTAACTATGGCTACACCTTC,TRBJ1-2,.,TRBV19,few
CASSLVSGGGYEQYF,TGTGCCAGCAGCTTAGTGTCGGGGGGCGGGTACGAGCAGTACTTC,TRBJ2-7,.,TRBV7-2,few
CASSQDWASGSWTDTQYF,TGCGCCAGCAGCCAAGATTGGGCTAGCGGGAGTTGGACAGATACGCAGTATTTT,TRBJ2-3,TRBD2,TRBV4-1,.
CASSPQQTTDTQYF,TGCGCCAGCAGCCCGCAGCAGACTACAGATACGCAGTATTTT,TRBJ2-3,.,TRBV4-1,.
CASSEDVNLNTEAFF,TGTGCCAGCAGTGAGGACGTCAATTTGAACACTGAAGCTTTCTTT,TRBJ1-1,.,TRBV2,.
CASSDPGTQYF,TGTGCCAGCAGTGACCCGGGGACCCAGTACTTC,TRBJ2-5,.,TRBV2,.
CASSLGRQNTEAFF,TGTGCCAGCAGCTTAGGGAGGCAGAACACTGAAGCTTTCTTT,TRBJ1-1,.,TRBV7-2,.